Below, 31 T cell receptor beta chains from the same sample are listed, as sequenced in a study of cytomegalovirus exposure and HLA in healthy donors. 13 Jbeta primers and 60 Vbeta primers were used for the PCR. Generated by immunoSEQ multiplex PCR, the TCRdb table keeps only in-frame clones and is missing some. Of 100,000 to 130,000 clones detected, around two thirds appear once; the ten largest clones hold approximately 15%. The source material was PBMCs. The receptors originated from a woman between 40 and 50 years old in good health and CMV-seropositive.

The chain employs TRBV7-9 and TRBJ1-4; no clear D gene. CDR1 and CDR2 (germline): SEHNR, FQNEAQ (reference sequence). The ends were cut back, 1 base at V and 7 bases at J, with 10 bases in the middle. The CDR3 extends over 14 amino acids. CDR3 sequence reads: CASSLVEQSEKLFF. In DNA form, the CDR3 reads TGTGCCAGCAGCTTAGTTGAACAGAGTGAAAAACTGTTTTTT.

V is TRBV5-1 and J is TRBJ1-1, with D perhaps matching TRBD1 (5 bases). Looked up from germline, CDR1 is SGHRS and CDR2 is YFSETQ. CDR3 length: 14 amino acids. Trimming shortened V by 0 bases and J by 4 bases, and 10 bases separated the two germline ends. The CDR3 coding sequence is TGCGCCAGCAGCTTGGACGGGAGGGGCACTGAAGCTTTCTTT. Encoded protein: CASSLDGRGTEAFF.

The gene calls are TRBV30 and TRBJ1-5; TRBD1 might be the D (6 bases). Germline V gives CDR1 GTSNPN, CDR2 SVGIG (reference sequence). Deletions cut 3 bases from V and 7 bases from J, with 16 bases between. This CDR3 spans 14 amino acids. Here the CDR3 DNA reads TGTGCCTGGAGCTTGACAGGTGAAGAACAGCCCCAGCATTTT. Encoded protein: CAWSLTGEEQPQHF.

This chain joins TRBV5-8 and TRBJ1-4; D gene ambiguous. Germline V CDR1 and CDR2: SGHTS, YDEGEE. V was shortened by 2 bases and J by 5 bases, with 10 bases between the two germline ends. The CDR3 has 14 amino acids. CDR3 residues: CASSFERANEKLFF. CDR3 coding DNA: TGTGCCAGCAGCTTCGAGCGCGCAAATGAAAAACTGTTTTTT.

This CDR3 reads CASSYSTGYGYTF. In DNA form, the CDR3 reads TGTGCCAGCAGTTACTCGACTGGCTATGGCTACACCTTC. This chain connects TRBV6-5 to TRBJ1-2, with D uncertain. The CDR3 consists of 13 residues. Trimming pared 0 bases from V and 4 bases from J, leaving 6 bases between. Germline V gene data show CDR1 as MNHEY and CDR2 as SVGAGI.

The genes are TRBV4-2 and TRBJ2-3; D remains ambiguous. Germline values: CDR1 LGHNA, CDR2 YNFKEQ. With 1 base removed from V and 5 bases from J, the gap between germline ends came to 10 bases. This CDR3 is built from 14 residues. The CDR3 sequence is CASSQASRVDTQYF. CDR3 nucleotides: TGTGCCAGCAGCCAAGCCTCCCGGGTAGATACGCAGTATTTT.

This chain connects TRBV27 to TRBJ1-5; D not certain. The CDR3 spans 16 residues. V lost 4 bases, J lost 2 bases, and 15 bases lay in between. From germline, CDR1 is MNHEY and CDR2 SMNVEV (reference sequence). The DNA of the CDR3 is TGTGCCAGCAGTTCTCCGGGAGGGTCGGGCAATCAGCCCCAGCATTTT. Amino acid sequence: CASSSPGGSGNQPQHF.

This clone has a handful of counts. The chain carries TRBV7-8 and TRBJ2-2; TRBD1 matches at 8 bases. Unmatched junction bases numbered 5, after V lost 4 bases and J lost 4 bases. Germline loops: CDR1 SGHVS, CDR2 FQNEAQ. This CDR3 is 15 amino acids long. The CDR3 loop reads CASSSRQGTTGELFF. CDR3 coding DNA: TGTGCCAGCAGCTCCCGACAGGGGACCACCGGGGAGCTGTTTTTT.

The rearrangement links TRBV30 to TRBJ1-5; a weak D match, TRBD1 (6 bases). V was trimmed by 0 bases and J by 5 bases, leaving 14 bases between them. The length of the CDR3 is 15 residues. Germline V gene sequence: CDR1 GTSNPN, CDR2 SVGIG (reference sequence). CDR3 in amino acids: CAWSVGGGTYQPQHF. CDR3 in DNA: TGTGCCTGGAGTGTAGGGGGGGGAACCTATCAGCCCCAGCATTTT.

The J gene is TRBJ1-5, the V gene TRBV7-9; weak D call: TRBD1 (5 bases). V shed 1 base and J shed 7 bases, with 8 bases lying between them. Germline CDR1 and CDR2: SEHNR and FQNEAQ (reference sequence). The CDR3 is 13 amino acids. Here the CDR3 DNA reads TGTGCCAGCAGCTTAGTTGGGGGGCAGCCCCAGCATTTT. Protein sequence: CASSLVGGQPQHF. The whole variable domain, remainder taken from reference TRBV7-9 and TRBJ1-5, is DTGVSQNPRHKITKRGQNVTFRCDPISEHNRLYWYRQTLGQGPEFLTYFQNEAQLEKSRLLSDRFSAERPKGSFSTLEIQRTEQGDSAMYLCASSLVGGQPQHFGDGTRLSIL.

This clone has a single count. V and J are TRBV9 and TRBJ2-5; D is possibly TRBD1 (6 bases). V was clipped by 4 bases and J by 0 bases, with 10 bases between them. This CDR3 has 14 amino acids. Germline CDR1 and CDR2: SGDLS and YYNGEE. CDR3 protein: CASSPRTDQETQYF. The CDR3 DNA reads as TGTGCCAGCAGCCCAAGGACAGACCAAGAGACCCAGTACTTC.

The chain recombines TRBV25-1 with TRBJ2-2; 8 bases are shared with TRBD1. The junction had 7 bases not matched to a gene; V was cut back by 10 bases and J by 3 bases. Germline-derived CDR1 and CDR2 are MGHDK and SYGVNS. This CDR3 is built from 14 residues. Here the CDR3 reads CATQGALDTGELFF. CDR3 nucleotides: TGTGCCACCCAGGGGGCTCTGGACACCGGGGAGCTGTTTTTT.

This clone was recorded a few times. The CDR3 region has the DNA TGTGCCAGCAGCACCCACCGGGGGGAGGAGACCCAGTACTTC. Translating gives CASSTHRGEETQYF. The rearrangement links TRBV11-3 to TRBJ2-5; 7 nucleotides align to TRBD2. This CDR3 comprises 14 residues. J gave up 5 bases and V 5 bases, and 8 bases lay outside the gene matches. Germline V gene data show CDR1 as SGHNT and CDR2 as YENEEA.

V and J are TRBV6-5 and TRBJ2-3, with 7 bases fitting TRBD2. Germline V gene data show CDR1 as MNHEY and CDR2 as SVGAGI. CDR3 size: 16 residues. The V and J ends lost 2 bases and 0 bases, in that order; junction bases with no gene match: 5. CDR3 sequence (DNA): TGTGCCAGCAGTTACAGGACTAGTACCAGCACAGATACGCAGTATTTT. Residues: CASSYRTSTSTDTQYF.

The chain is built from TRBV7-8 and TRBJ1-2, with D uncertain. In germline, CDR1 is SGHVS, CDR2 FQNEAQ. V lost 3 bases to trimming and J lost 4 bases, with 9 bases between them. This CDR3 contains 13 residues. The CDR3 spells CASSFNAAYGYTF. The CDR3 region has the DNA TGTGCCAGCAGCTTTAATGCGGCCTATGGCTACACCTTC.

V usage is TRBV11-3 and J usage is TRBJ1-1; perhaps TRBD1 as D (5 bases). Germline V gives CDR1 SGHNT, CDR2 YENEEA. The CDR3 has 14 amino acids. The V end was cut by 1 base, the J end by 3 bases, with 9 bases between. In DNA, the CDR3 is TGTGCCAGCAGCTTAGTAGGGGTAGACACTGAAGCTTTCTTT. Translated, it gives CASSLVGVDTEAFF.

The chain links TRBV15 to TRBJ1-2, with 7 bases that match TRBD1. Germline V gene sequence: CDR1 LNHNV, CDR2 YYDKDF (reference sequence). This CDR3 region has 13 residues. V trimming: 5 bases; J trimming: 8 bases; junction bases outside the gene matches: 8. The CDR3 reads CATSSRTGQGYTF. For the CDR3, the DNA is TGTGCCACCAGCTCCCGGACAGGCCAGGGCTACACCTTC.

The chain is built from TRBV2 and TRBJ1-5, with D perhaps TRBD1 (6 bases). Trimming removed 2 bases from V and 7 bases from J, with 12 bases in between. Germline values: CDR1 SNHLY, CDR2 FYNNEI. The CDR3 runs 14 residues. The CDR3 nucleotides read TGTGCCAGCAGTGAAACAGGGAGGGACCAGCCCCAGCATTTT. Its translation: CASSETGRDQPQHF.

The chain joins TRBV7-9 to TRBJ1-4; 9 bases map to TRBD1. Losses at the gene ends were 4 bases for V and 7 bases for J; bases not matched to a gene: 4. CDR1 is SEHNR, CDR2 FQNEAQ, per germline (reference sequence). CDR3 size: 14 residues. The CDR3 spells CASSSDRGGEKLFF. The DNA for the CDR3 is TGTGCCAGCAGCTCGGACAGGGGAGGTGAAAAACTGTTTTTT.

CDR3 nucleotides: TGTGCCAGCACCAGGACAGGAAATACTGAAGCTTTCTTT. This translates into CASTRTGNTEAFF. The V call is TRBV6-1, the J call TRBJ1-1; 7 nucleotides align to TRBD1. Germline values: CDR1 MNHNS, CDR2 SASEGT. Trimming took 7 bases from V and 5 from J; bases not matched to a gene: 7. The CDR3 spans 13 residues.

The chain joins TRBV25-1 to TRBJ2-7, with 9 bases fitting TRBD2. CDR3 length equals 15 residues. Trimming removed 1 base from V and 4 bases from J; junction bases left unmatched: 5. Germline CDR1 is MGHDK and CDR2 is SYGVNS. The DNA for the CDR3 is TGTGCCAGCAGTGAATCCGGTGGACTAGCGTACGAGCAGTACTTC. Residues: CASSESGGLAYEQYF.

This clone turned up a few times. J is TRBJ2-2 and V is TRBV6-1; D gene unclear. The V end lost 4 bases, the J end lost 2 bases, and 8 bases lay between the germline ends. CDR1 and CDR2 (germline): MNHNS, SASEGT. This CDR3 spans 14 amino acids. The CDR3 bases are TGTGCCAGCAGTGGGTACACAAACACCGGGGAGCTGTTTTTT. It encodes CASSGYTNTGELFF.

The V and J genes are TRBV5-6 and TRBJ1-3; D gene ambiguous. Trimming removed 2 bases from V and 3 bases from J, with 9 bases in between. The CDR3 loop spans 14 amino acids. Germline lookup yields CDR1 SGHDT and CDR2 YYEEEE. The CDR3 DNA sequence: TGTGCCAGCAGCTTACGGGGAAATGGAAACACCATATATTTT. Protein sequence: CASSLRGNGNTIYF.

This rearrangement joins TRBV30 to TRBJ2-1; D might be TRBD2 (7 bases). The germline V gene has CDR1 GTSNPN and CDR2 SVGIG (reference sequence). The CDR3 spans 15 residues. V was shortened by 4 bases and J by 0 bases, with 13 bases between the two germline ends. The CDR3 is CAWNLGGASYNEQFF. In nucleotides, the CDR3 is TGTGCCTGGAACCTGGGGGGGGCCTCCTACAATGAGCAGTTCTTC.

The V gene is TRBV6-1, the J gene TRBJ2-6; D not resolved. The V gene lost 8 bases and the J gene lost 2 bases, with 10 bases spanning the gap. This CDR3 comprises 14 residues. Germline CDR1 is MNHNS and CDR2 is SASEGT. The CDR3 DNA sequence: TGTGCCAGCCTTGGCCCCGCTGGGGCCAACGTCCTGACTTTC. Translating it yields CASLGPAGANVLTF.

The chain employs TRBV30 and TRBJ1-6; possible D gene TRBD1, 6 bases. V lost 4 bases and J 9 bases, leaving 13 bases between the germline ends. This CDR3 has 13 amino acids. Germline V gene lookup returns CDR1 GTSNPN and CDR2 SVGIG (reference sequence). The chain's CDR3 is CAWKYRVFSPLHF. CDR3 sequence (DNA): TGTGCCTGGAAATACAGGGTTTTTTCACCCCTCCACTTT.

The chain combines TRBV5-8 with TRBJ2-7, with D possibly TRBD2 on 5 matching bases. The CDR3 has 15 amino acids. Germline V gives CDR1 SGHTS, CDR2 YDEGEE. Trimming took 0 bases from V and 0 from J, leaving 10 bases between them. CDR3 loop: CASSLVARGSYEQYF. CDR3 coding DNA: TGTGCCAGCAGCTTGGTCGCACGGGGCTCCTACGAGCAGTACTTC. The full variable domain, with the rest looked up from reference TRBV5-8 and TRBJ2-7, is EAGVTQSPTHLIKTRGQQATLRCSPISGHTSVYWYQQALGLGLQFLLWYDEGEERNRGNFPPRFSGRQFPNYSSELNVNALELEDSALYLCASSLVARGSYEQYFGPGTRLTVT.

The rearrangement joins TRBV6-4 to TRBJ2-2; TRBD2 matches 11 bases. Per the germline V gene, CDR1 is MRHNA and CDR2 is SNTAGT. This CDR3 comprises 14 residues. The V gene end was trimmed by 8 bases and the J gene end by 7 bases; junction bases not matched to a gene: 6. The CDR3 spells CASRGLADGGELFF. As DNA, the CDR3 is TGTGCCAGCCGGGGACTAGCGGATGGCGGGGAGCTGTTTTTT.

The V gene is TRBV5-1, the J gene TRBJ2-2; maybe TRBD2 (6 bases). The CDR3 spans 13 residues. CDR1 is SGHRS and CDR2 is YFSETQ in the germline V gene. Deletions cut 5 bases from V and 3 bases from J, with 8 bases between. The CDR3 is CASRSGYTGELFF. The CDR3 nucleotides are TGCGCCAGCAGGAGCGGGTACACCGGGGAGCTGTTTTTT. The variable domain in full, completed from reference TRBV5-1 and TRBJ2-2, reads KAGVTQTPRYLIKTRGQQVTLSCSPISGHRSVSWYQQTPGQGLQFLFEYFSETQRNKGNFPGRFSGRQFSNSRSEMNVSTLELGDSALYLCASRSGYTGELFFGEGSRLTVL.

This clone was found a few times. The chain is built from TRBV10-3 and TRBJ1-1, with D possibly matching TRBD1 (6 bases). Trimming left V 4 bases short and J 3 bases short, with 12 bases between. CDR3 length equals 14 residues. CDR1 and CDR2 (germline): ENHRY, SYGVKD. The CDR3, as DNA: TGTGCCATCAGTGTGGGGGCTGGGGACACTGAAGCTTTCTTT. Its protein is CAISVGAGDTEAFF.

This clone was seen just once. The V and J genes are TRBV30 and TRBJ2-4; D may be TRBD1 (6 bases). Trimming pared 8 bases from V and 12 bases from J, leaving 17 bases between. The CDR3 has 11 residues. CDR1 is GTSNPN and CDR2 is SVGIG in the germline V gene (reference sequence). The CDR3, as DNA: TGTGCCGGCGGACAGACGAACGCTCAGTACTTC. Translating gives CAGGQTNAQYF.